A selection of T cell receptor beta chains follows, all from one sample in a study of cytomegalovirus exposure and HLA in healthy donors. TCRdb's table, derived via immunoSEQ multiplex PCR, lists solely in-frame clones and lacks some. Of more than 150,000 clones in the sample, roughly 78% were seen once. Material for sequencing was PBMCs. Receptors originate from a girl under 18 in good health and CMV-seropositive. CDR3s include the opening cysteine and the closing phenylalanine or tryptophan. The D gene is left open where the match is weak. The listing skips clone size in some rows; elsewhere it reads once, few, many or a size class.

cdr3_aa: CASSQSGDYGYTF; cdr3_nt: TGTGCCAGCTCCCAGTCGGGGGACTATGGCTACACCTTC; d_call: NA; clone_size: few; j_call: TRBJ1-2; v_call: TRBV18
cdr3_aa: CASSSRAGGHPEQYF; cdr3_nt: TGTGCCAGCAGCTCACGAGCGGGGGGCCATCCCGAGCAGTACTTC; d_call: TRBD2; clone_size: NA; j_call: TRBJ2-7; v_call: TRBV11-2
cdr3_aa: CASSPEGGLGYGYTF; cdr3_nt: TGTGCCAGCTCACCGGAGGGAGGTCTAGGCTATGGCTACACCTTC; d_call: NA; clone_size: NA; j_call: TRBJ1-2; v_call: TRBV18
cdr3_aa: CASSVGAQYEQYF; cdr3_nt: TGTGCCAGTAGTGTGGGGGCACAGTACGAGCAGTACTTC; d_call: NA; clone_size: NA; j_call: TRBJ2-7; v_call: TRBV19
cdr3_aa: CSVEVQRGAYEQYF; cdr3_nt: TGCAGCGTTGAAGTGCAGCGGGGGGCCTACGAGCAGTACTTC; d_call: TRBD2; clone_size: once; j_call: TRBJ2-7; v_call: TRBV29-1
cdr3_aa: CASSFNDGGGKTEAFF; cdr3_nt: TGTGCCAGCAGCTTCAATGATGGGGGGGGGAAGACTGAAGCTTTCTTT; d_call: NA; clone_size: NA; j_call: TRBJ1-1; v_call: TRBV7-6
cdr3_aa: CASSQLETSWETQYF; cdr3_nt: TGCGCCAGCAGCCAATTGGAGACTAGCTGGGAGACCCAGTACTTC; d_call: TRBD2; clone_size: NA; j_call: TRBJ2-5; v_call: TRBV4-3
cdr3_aa: CASSLVQNLEAFF; cdr3_nt: TGTGCCAGCAGCTTAGTGCAGAATCTGGAAGCTTTCTTT; d_call: NA; clone_size: NA; j_call: TRBJ1-1; v_call: TRBV7-2
cdr3_aa: CASSPPGTGTDGYTF; cdr3_nt: TGTGCCAGCAGCCCCCCCGGGACAGGGACCGATGGCTACACCTTC; d_call: TRBD1; clone_size: once; j_call: TRBJ1-2; v_call: TRBV4-2
cdr3_aa: CASSPLLLGLATDTQYF; cdr3_nt: TGTGCCAGCAGCCCTTTGCTACTGGGACTAGCAACAGATACGCAGTATTTT; d_call: TRBD2; clone_size: few; j_call: TRBJ2-3; v_call: TRBV7-2